A single sample is the source of the 8 T cell receptor beta chains below, sequenced in a study of low-dose radiotherapy and immunotherapy resistance in tumors. Time point: after trial treatment. Documented treatment: LDRT plus nivolumab, ipilimumab, low-dose cyclophosphamide and aspirin (RACIN trial). First-strand cDNA relied on TRAV- and TRBV-specific primers spanning alpha and beta chains. TCR amplification ran about 20 PCR cycles using constant-region and V-primer adapter primers. In TCRdb, the reads were re-called with MiXCR into one record per CDR3 protein. The repertoire has about 35,000 distinct CDR3 sequences, 20% of them found once; the top ten carry about 8.3%. The sequenced sample was PBMCs, obtained after low-dose radiotherapy plus immunotherapy. These receptors were taken from a female donor with ovarian cancer.

As concerns this clonotype: The likely explanation is a read error, given a far larger clone one base away. V gene TRBV5-1 combines with J gene TRBJ2-7; tentatively, D is TRBD2 (6 bases). The CDR3 consists of 15 residues. V shed 2 bases and J shed 7 bases, with 19 bases lying between them. The germline CDR1 and CDR2 sequences are SGHRS and YFSETQ. CDR3 in amino acids: CASSFQPSAYNEQYF. In DNA form, the CDR3 reads TGCGCCAGCAGCTTCCAACCTAGCGCTTACAATGAGCAGTACTTC.

Many counts were recorded for this clonotype. The rearrangement uses TRBV19 and TRBJ1-1; D call uncertain. The CDR3 has 13 amino acids. Germline-derived CDR1 and CDR2 are LNHDA and SQIVND (reference sequence). Trimming stripped 8 bases from V and 0 bases from J, with 10 bases between. In nucleotides, the CDR3 is TGTGCCAGTCGACACCTGATGAACACTGAAGCTTTCTTT. Residues: CASRHLMNTEAFF.

The CDR3 DNA reads TGCGCCAGCAGTCACCCAACAGGGGAGCGGGACTACGAGCAGTACTTC. Its protein product is CASSHPTGERDYEQYF. V and J are TRBV23-1 and TRBJ2-7, with D perhaps matching TRBD1 or TRBD2 (7 bases each). TRBV23-1 is known as an ORF, though its function is uncertain. V lost 3 bases and J 3 bases, leaving 18 bases between the germline ends. The CDR3 spans 16 residues.

In this sample, this clonotype turned up many times. V gene TRBV14 combines with J gene TRBJ2-2, with TRBD1 as a possible D gene (5 bases). Germline CDR1 is SGHDN and CDR2 is FVKESK. The CDR3 runs 15 residues. Trimming took off 4 bases at V and 1 base at J, with 10 bases between the two ends. The CDR3 sequence is CASSRRTLNTGELFF. The CDR3 DNA is TGTGCCAGCAGCCGTCGGACACTGAACACCGGGGAGCTGTTTTTT.

On this clonotype: This probably arose from a read error, given a far larger clone one base away. This rearrangement joins TRBV13 to TRBJ2-7; 8 nucleotides line up with TRBD1. Germline CDR1 reads PRHDT; CDR2 reads FYEKMQ (reference sequence). The CDR3 covers 14 residues. CDR3 nucleotides: TGTGTCAGCAGGCGGGGACAGGAAACCTACGAGCAGTACTTC. The encoded protein is CVSRRGQETYEQYF.

This clonotype was picked up many times. The chain has TRBV6-1 and TRBJ1-2; TRBD1 aligns across 10 bases. V trimming: 7 bases; J trimming: 6 bases; junction bases outside the gene matches: 11. The CDR3 is made up of 15 amino acids. From germline, CDR1 is MNHNS and CDR2 SASEGT. The CDR3 reads CASNTIVTGGDGYTF. Written as DNA, the CDR3 is TGTGCCAGCAACACAATTGTGACAGGGGGCGATGGCTACACCTTC.

This clonotype was counted ten times or more. The J gene is TRBJ2-7, the V gene TRBV29-1; D not resolved. This CDR3 has 11 residues. V lost 5 bases and J 4 bases, leaving 9 bases between the germline ends. Germline assignment: CDR1 SQVTM and CDR2 ANQGSEA. CDR3 nucleotides: TGCAGCGTTCGATCCAGTTACGAGCAGTACTTC. Protein product: CSVRSSYEQYF.

A single count supports this clonotype. CDR3: CASSELVLQYNEQFF. DNA for the CDR3: TGTGCCAGCAGTGAATTAGTGCTACAGTACAATGAGCAGTTCTTC. The V gene is TRBV2, the J gene TRBJ2-1, with D unresolved. Germline CDR1 SNHLY, CDR2 FYNNEI. This CDR3 contains 15 residues. V was trimmed by 2 bases and J by 4 bases, leaving 12 bases between them.